This T cell receptor beta chain was sequenced in a study of long-term antiretroviral therapy in people with HIV. Runs used v3.0 of the immunoSEQ assay and were done at survey level. Data came from immunoSEQ multiplex PCR; TCRdb stores just in-frame clones and leaves some out. The sample has tens of thousands of clones, approximately 86% seen once. V was clipped by 3 bases and J by 5 bases, with 6 bases between them. The CDR3 is 12 residues long. Germline V gives CDR1 LNHDA, CDR2 SQIVND (reference sequence). Sequencing used unsorted PBMCs, obtained 2.4 years after starting antiretroviral therapy. The V gene is TRBV19, the J gene TRBJ2-3; possibly TRBD2 for D (5 bases). The source of this sequence is a man in his forties with HIV. CDR3 in DNA: TGTGCCAGTAGTATTGGGAGAGATACGCAGTATTTT. Its protein product is CASSIGRDTQYF.